These 27 T cell receptor beta chains came from one sample sequenced in a study of cytomegalovirus exposure and HLA in healthy donors. Amplification used 60 Vbeta primers and 13 Jbeta primers. Clones were read by immunoSEQ multiplex PCR, and TCRdb kept only the in-frame ones, dropping some. The data show tens of thousands of clones, with about 68% seen just once and 2% to 2.5% held by the top ten. The sequenced material came from PBMCs. Receptors were obtained from a human donor in good health.

The chain joins TRBV6-6 to TRBJ1-1; perhaps TRBD1 as D (6 bases). Germline V gives CDR1 MNHNY, CDR2 SVGAGI (reference sequence). Trimming took 7 bases from V and 1 from J, leaving 19 bases between them. This CDR3 contains 16 residues. The CDR3 region is CASTTGLRGGNTEAFF. Here the CDR3 DNA reads TGTGCCAGCACTACCGGGCTCCGAGGGGGGAACACTGAAGCTTTCTTT.

The J gene is TRBJ1-6, the V gene TRBV5-6; TRBD1 aligns across 7 bases. CDR1 SGHDT and CDR2 YYEEEE come from the germline V gene. V trimming: 0 bases; J trimming: 9 bases; junction bases outside the gene matches: 6. CDR3 length: 15 residues. CDR3 in amino acids: CASSLVGQNPSPLHF. The CDR3 DNA reads TGTGCCAGCAGCTTGGTGGGACAGAATCCTTCACCCCTCCACTTT.

This clone appeared a single time. V is TRBV7-9 and J is TRBJ2-1, with 9 bases lining up with TRBD1. V lost 3 bases, J lost 5 bases, and 5 bases stayed unmatched. The germline V gene has CDR1 SEHNR and CDR2 FQNEAQ (reference sequence). CDR3 length: 15 amino acids. In nucleotides, the CDR3 is TGTGCCAGCAGCTTGCGGGGGACAGGGCACAATGAGCAGTTCTTC. Translation gives CASSLRGTGHNEQFF. Supplemented by reference TRBV7-9 and TRBJ2-1, the full variable domain reads DTGVSQNPRHKITKRGQNVTFRCDPISEHNRLYWYRQTLGQGPEFLTYFQNEAQLEKSRLLSDRFSAERPKGSFSTLEIQRTEQGDSAMYLCASSLRGTGHNEQFFGPGTRLTVL.

The rearrangement links TRBV5-1 to TRBJ1-1; 7 bases match TRBD1. V was pared by 4 bases and J by 3 bases, with 12 bases of the junction left unmatched. CDR1 is SGHRS and CDR2 is YFSETQ in the germline V gene. This CDR3 contains 16 residues. CDR3 sequence reads: CASSLTGRRPDTEAFF. The DNA for the CDR3 is TGCGCCAGCAGCCTGACAGGGAGGCGGCCCGACACTGAAGCTTTCTTT. The full variable domain, in which reference TRBV5-1 and TRBJ1-1 provide the parts outside the CDR3, is KAGVTQTPRYLIKTRGQQVTLSCSPISGHRSVSWYQQTPGQGLQFLFEYFSETQRNKGNFPGRFSGRQFSNSRSEMNVSTLELGDSALYLCASSLTGRRPDTEAFFGQGTRLTVV.

The chain uses TRBV18 and TRBJ1-1, with D hard to call. This CDR3 contains 14 residues. The ends were cut back, 1 base at V and 5 bases at J, with 11 bases in the middle. Germline V gene sequence: CDR1 KGHSH, CDR2 LQKENI. The CDR3, as DNA: TGTGCCAGCTCACCACTGGAGTCGGGGACTGAAGCTTTCTTT. Residues: CASSPLESGTEAFF.

V and J are TRBV4-3 and TRBJ2-3; 10 nucleotides agree with TRBD2. Looked up from germline, CDR1 is LGHNA and CDR2 is YSLEER. This CDR3 contains 15 residues. Losses at the gene ends were 1 base for V and 5 bases for J; bases not matched to a gene: 3. This chain's CDR3 is CASSQGASGGDTQYF. In DNA form, the CDR3 reads TGCGCCAGCAGCCAAGGGGCTAGCGGGGGAGATACGCAGTATTTT.

V usage is TRBV7-6 and J usage is TRBJ1-1, with 9 bases that match TRBD1. V lost 4 bases to trimming and J lost 4 bases; unmatched junction nucleotides: 7. The CDR3 covers 15 residues. Germline assignment: CDR1 SGHVS and CDR2 FNYEAQ. The CDR3 DNA sequence: TGTGCCAGCAGCTCCCGGACAGGGGCGGGCACTGAAGCTTTCTTT. It encodes CASSSRTGAGTEAFF.

This chain links TRBV7-3 with TRBJ2-2; the match to TRBD2 covers 12 bases. Losses at the gene ends were 7 bases for V and 1 base for J; bases not matched to a gene: 1. Germline CDR1 reads SGHTA; CDR2 reads FQGTGA. This CDR3 contains 15 residues. CDR3 bases: TGTGCCAGCAAGACTAGCGGGGGGAACACCGGGGAGCTGTTTTTT. Its protein product is CASKTSGGNTGELFF.

The chain joins TRBV6-5 to TRBJ1-1; the D gene is possibly TRBD1 (5 bases). The CDR3 contains 14 residues. Looked up from germline, CDR1 is MNHEY and CDR2 is SVGAGI. V lost 6 bases, J lost 5 bases, and 16 bases lay in between. The chain's CDR3 is CASSSLGRGTEAFF. The CDR3 nucleotides are TGTGCCAGCAGCTCCCTTGGGCGGGGGACTGAAGCTTTCTTT.

The CDR3 bases are TGTGCCAGCAGCTTCTGGGACAGGCTGGGGTACGAGCAGTACTTC. Protein product: CASSFWDRLGYEQYF. This chain connects TRBV9 to TRBJ2-5, with TRBD1 matching 8 bases. The J call is in doubt because the DNA end fits TRBJ2-7 better. The CDR3 loop spans 15 amino acids. From germline, CDR1 is SGDLS and CDR2 YYNGEE.

The gene calls are TRBV7-3 and TRBJ2-7; TRBD1 matches at 7 bases. The V and J ends lost 3 bases and 4 bases, in that order; junction bases with no gene match: 12. CDR1 and CDR2 from the germline V gene are SGHTA and FQGTGA. The CDR3 covers 16 residues. The CDR3 nucleotides are TGTGCCAGCAGCTTGGGTGGCCCGGGACAGAAATACGAGCAGTACTTC. It specifies CASSLGGPGQKYEQYF. Supplemented by reference TRBV7-3 and TRBJ2-7, the full variable domain reads GAGVSQTPSNKVTEKGKYVELRCDPISGHTALYWYRQSLGQGPEFLIYFQGTGAADDSGLPNDRFFAVRPEGSVSTLKIQRTERGDSAVYLCASSLGGPGQKYEQYFGPGTRLTVT.

The chain combines TRBV5-1 with TRBJ1-1, with TRBD1 identical over 10 bases. The CDR3 contains 17 residues. From germline, CDR1 is SGHRS and CDR2 YFSETQ. V was clipped by 2 bases and J by 4 bases; unmatched bases: 11. CDR3 loop: CASSFVTGGAGGTEAFF. CDR3 in DNA: TGCGCCAGCAGCTTCGTGACAGGGGGCGCCGGGGGCACTGAAGCTTTCTTT.

The rearrangement uses TRBV7-9 and TRBJ1-3; no firm D call. CDR3 length equals 13 residues. Trimming took 5 bases from V and 4 from J, leaving 9 bases between them. Germline CDR1 SEHNR, CDR2 FQNEAQ (reference sequence). CDR3 sequence (DNA): TGTGCCAGCAGCCACCCGACAGGAAACACCATATATTTT. Protein: CASSHPTGNTIYF.

The chain is built from TRBV4-1 and TRBJ1-1; the D gene is possibly TRBD1 (6 bases). There are 14 residues in the CDR3. V was pared by 0 bases and J by 10 bases, with 15 bases between. Germline CDR1 MGHRA, CDR2 YSYEKL. In DNA, the CDR3 is TGCGCCAGCAGCCAAGATCGAGGGGGTTTGGGAGCTTTCTTT. Amino acids: CASSQDRGGLGAFF.

This clone was seen a few times. Other nucleotide sequences in the sample specify the same CDR3. The rearrangement links TRBV6-6 to TRBJ1-5; no reliable D call. In germline, CDR1 is MNHNY, CDR2 SVGAGI (reference sequence). V was trimmed by 0 bases and J by 4 bases, leaving 7 bases between them. The CDR3 extends over 14 amino acids. This chain's CDR3 is CASSYSTRNQPQHF. Written as DNA, the CDR3 is TGTGCCAGCAGTTACTCGACACGGAATCAGCCCCAGCATTTT.

The chain has TRBV18 and TRBJ2-3, with 12 positions matching TRBD2. The CDR3 sequence is 18 residues long. V trimming: 6 bases; J trimming: 0 bases; junction bases outside the gene matches: 10. Germline V gene data show CDR1 as KGHSH and CDR2 as LQKENI. The DNA of the CDR3 is TGTGCCAGCTCGCTAGCGGGGGGGCCCCGGACTAGCACAGATACGCAGTATTTT. Residues: CASSLAGGPRTSTDTQYF.

This chain joins TRBV7-8 and TRBJ1-1, with TRBD1 identical over 8 bases. CDR1 SGHVS and CDR2 FQNEAQ come from the germline V gene. V trimming: 5 bases; J trimming: 7 bases; junction bases outside the gene matches: 12. The CDR3 has 15 amino acids. DNA for the CDR3: TGTGCCAGCAGCCCGGTGGGGGACAGGAGTGTTGAAGCTTTCTTT. This sequence encodes CASSPVGDRSVEAFF.

V is TRBV7-2 and J is TRBJ2-5; D possibly corresponds to TRBD2 (5 bases). This CDR3 spans 13 amino acids. V lost 7 bases and J lost 2, with 11 bases in between. Germline CDR1 and CDR2: SGHTA and FQGNSA. The CDR3 spells CASKPGGQETQYF. In nucleotides, the CDR3 is TGTGCCAGCAAACCCGGAGGACAAGAGACCCAGTACTTC.

The chain links TRBV19 to TRBJ2-1; no reliable D call. The CDR3 runs to 13 residues. Per the germline V gene, CDR1 is LNHDA and CDR2 is SQIVND (reference sequence). V was trimmed by 0 bases and J by 6 bases, leaving 6 bases between them. In DNA, the CDR3 is TGTGCCAGTAGTATAGATCAGTCCAATGAGCAGTTCTTC. This codes for CASSIDQSNEQFF. Full variable domain (remainder filled in from reference TRBV19 and TRBJ2-1): DGGITQSPKYLFRKEGQNVTLSCEQNLNHDAMYWYRQDPGQGLRLIYYSQIVNDFQKGDIAEGYSVSREKKESFPLTVTSAQKNPTAFYLCASSIDQSNEQFFGPGTRLTVL.

The chain is built from TRBV7-3 and TRBJ2-1, with 10 nucleotides matching TRBD2. Germline CDR1 SGHTA, CDR2 FQGTGA. With 4 bases clipped from V and 7 bases from J, the junction kept 1 base outside the gene matches. The CDR3 sequence is 13 residues long. The DNA of the CDR3 is TGTGCCAGCAGCTCGGGACTAGCGAATGAGCAGTTCTTC. Translation: CASSSGLANEQFF.

This clone was seen a few times. The genes are TRBV4-3 and TRBJ2-2, with D maybe TRBD1 (6 bases). The CDR3 has 16 amino acids. V dropped 0 bases and J dropped 3 bases, with 11 bases sitting between them. Germline lookup yields CDR1 LGHNA and CDR2 YSLEER. The DNA of the CDR3 is TGCGCCAGCAGCCAAGATACAGGGTTGGACACCGGGGAGCTGTTTTTT. It yields the protein CASSQDTGLDTGELFF.

This clone was detected a few times. The gene calls are TRBV29-1 and TRBJ2-3; maybe TRBD1 (8 bases). V was cut by 5 bases and J by 3 bases, with 18 bases left in between. Per germline, CDR1 SQVTM and CDR2 ANQGSEA. CDR3 length equals 15 residues. The CDR3 sequence is CSVTGGRGRTDTQYF. The CDR3 bases are TGCAGCGTTACGGGGGGCAGGGGGCGAACAGATACGCAGTATTTT.

This clone was counted only a few times. This chain connects TRBV18 to TRBJ1-4, with 7 nucleotides matching TRBD1. In germline, CDR1 is KGHSH, CDR2 LQKENI. CDR3 length: 18 residues. J gave up 0 bases and V 3 bases, and 10 bases lay outside the gene matches. Here the CDR3 DNA reads TGTGCCAGCTCACCGGAACCAGTCCAGGGGGCAACTAATGAAAAACTGTTTTTT. This encodes CASSPEPVQGATNEKLFF.

The chain employs TRBV7-2 and TRBJ2-5; no firm D call. There are 11 residues in the CDR3. In germline, CDR1 is SGHTA, CDR2 FQGNSA. Trimming removed 5 bases from V and 9 bases from J, with 10 bases in between. The CDR3 spells CASSPNQAQYF. DNA for the CDR3: TGTGCCAGCAGCCCCAACCAGGCCCAGTACTTC.

The chain is built from TRBV29-1 and TRBJ2-3; a weak D match, TRBD2 (7 bases). The CDR3 runs 15 residues. V dropped 3 bases and J dropped 4 bases, with 17 bases sitting between them. Looked up from germline, CDR1 is SQVTM and CDR2 is ANQGSEA. CDR3 DNA: TGCAGCGTTGAGAGGGGGGGGGCGGCAGCAGATACGCAGTATTTT. The encoded protein is CSVERGGAAADTQYF.

The V gene is TRBV6-1, the J gene TRBJ2-3; 8 bases align to TRBD2. Germline loops: CDR1 MNHNS, CDR2 SASEGT. J was trimmed by 6 bases and V by 7 bases; bases with no gene match: 9. The CDR3 loop spans 14 amino acids. The CDR3 DNA is TGTGCCAGCAAAGCGGGGGACGCTATTGATACGCAGTATTTT. Translation gives CASKAGDAIDTQYF.

V gene TRBV7-3 combines with J gene TRBJ1-5; D remains ambiguous. Per the germline V gene, CDR1 is SGHTA and CDR2 is FQGTGA. The CDR3 is made up of 11 amino acids. Trimming took off 8 bases at V and 5 bases at J, with 7 bases between the two ends. CDR3 coding DNA: TGTGCCAGCGGTCGGTATCAGCCCCAGCATTTT. Translation gives CASGRYQPQHF.